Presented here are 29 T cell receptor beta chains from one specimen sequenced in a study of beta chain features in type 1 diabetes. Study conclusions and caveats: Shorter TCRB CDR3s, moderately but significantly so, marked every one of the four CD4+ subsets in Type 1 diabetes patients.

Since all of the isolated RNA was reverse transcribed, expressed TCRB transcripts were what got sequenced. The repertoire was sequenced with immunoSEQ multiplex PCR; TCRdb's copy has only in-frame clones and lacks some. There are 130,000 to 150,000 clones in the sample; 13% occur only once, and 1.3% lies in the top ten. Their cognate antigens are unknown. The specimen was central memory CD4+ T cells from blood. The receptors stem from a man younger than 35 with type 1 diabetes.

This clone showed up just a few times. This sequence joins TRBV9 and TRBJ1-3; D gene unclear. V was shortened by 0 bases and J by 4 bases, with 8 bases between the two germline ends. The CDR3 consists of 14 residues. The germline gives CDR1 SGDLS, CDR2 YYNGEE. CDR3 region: CASSVEIPGNTIYF. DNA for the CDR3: TGTGCCAGCAGCGTAGAGATCCCAGGAAACACCATATATTTT.

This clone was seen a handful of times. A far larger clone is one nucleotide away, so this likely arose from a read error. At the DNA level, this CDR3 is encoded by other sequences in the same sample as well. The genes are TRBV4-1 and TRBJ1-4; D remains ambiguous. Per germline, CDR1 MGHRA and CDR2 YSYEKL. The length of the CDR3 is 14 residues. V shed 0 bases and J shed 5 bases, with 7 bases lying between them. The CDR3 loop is CASSQDLSNEKLFF. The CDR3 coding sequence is TGCGCCAGCAGCCAAGATCTCTCGAATGAAAAACTGTTTTTT.

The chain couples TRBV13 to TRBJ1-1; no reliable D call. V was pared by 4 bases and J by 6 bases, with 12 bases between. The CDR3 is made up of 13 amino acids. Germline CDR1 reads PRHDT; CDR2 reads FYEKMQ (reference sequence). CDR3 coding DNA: TGTGCCAGCAGCTCCCTAGAGGGCGCTGAAGCTTTCTTT. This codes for CASSSLEGAEAFF.

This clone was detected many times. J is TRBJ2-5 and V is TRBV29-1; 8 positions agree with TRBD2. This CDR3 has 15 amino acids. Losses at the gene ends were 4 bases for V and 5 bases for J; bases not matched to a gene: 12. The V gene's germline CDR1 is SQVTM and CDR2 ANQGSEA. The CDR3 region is CSVGLYRGGMETQYF. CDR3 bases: TGCAGCGTTGGCCTATATCGGGGGGGCATGGAGACCCAGTACTTC.

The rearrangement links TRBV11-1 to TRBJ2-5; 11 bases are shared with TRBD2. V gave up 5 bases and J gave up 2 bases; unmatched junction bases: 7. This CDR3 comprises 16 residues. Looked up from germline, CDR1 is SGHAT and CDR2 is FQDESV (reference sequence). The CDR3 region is CASSLLTSGVQETQYF. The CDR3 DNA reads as TGTGCCAGCAGCCTACTGACTAGCGGGGTGCAAGAGACCCAGTACTTC.

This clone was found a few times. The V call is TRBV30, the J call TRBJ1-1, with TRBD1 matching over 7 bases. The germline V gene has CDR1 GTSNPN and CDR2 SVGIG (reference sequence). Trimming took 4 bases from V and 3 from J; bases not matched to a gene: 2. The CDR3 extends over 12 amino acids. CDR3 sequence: CAWTGGYTEAFF. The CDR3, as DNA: TGTGCCTGGACAGGGGGATACACTGAAGCTTTCTTT.

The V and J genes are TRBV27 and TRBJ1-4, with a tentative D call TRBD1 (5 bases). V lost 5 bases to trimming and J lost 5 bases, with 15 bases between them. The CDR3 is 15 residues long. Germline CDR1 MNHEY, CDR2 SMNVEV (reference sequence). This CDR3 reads CASSLRDRINEKLFF. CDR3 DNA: TGTGCCAGCAGTCTCCGGGACCGTATCAATGAAAAACTGTTTTTT. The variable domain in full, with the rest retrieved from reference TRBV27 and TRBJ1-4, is EAQVTQNPRYLITVTGKKLTVTCSQNMNHEYMSWYRQDPGLGLRQIYYSMNVEVTDKGDVPEGYKVSRKEKRNFPLILESPSPNQTSLYFCASSLRDRINEKLFFGSGTQLSVL.

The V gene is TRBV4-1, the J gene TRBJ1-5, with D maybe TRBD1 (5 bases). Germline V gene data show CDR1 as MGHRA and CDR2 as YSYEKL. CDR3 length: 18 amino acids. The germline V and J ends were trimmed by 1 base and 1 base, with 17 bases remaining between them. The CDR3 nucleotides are TGCGCCAGCAGCCAAGTTTTAGCAGGGAGACGCAGCAATCAGCCCCAGCATTTT. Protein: CASSQVLAGRRSNQPQHF.

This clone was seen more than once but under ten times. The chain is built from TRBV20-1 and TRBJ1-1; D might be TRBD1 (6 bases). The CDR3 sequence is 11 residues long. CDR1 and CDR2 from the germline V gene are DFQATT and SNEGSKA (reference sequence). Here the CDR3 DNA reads TGCAGGGTACAGGGAGGCACTGAAGCTTTCTTT. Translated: CRVQGGTEAFF.

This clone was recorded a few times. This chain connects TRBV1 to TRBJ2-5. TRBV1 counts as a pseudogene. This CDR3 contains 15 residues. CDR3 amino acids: CTSSQDRSSQETQYF. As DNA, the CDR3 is TGCACCAGCAGCCAAGATCGTTCAAGTCAAGAGACCCAGTACTTC.

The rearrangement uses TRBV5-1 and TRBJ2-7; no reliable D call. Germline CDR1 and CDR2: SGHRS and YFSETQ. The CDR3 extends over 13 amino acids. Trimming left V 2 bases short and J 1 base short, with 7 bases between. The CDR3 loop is CASSFQVSYEQYF. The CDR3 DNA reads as TGCGCCAGCAGCTTTCAGGTTTCCTACGAGCAGTACTTC.

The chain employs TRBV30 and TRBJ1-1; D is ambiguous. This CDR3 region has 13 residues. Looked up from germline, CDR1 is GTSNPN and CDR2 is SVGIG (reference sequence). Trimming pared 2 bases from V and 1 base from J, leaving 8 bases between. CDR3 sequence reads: CAWSHWGNTEAFF. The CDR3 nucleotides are TGTGCCTGGAGTCACTGGGGGAACACTGAAGCTTTCTTT.

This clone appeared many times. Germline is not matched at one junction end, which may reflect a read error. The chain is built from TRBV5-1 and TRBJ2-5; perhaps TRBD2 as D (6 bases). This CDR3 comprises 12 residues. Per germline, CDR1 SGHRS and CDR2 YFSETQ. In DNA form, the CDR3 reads TGCGCCAGCAGCTTGACGGGAGAGTCCCAGTACTTC. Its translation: CASSLTGESQYF.

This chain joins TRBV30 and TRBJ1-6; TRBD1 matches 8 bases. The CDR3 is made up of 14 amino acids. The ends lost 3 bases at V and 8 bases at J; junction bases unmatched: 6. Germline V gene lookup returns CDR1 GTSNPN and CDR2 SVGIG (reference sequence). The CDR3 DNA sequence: TGTGCCTGGAGGATGTCGACAGGGGATTCACCCCTCCACTTT. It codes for CAWRMSTGDSPLHF.

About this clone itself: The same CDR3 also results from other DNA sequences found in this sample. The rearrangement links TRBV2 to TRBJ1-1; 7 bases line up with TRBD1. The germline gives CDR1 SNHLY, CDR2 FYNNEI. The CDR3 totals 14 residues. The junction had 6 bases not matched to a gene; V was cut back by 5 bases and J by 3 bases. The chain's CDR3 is CASSRQGYDTEAFF. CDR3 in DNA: TGTGCCAGCAGTCGACAGGGTTATGACACTGAAGCTTTCTTT.

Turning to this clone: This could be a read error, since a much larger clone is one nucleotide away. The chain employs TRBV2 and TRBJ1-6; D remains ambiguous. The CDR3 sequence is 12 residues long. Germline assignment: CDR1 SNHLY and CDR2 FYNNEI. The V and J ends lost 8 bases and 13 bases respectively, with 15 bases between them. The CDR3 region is CASGNYKNPLHF. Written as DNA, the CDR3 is TGTGCCAGCGGCAACTACAAAAACCCCCTCCACTTT.

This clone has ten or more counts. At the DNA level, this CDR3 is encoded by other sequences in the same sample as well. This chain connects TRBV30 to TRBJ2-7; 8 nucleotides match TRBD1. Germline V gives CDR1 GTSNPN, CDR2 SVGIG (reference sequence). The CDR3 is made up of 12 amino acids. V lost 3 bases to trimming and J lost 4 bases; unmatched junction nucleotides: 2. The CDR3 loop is CAWSGQGYEQYF. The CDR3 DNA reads TGTGCCTGGAGCGGACAGGGTTACGAGCAGTACTTC.

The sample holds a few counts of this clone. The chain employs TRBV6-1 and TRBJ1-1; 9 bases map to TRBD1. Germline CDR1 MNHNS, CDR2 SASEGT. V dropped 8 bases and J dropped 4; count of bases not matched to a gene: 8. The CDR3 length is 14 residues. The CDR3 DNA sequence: TGTGCCAGCCGAAGGACAGGGGAACGCACTGAAGCTTTCTTT. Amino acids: CASRRTGERTEAFF.

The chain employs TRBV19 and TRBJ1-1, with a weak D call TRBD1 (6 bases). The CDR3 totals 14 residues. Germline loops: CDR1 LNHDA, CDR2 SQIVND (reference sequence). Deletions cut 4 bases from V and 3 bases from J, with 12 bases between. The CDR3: CASSKQGGDTEAFF. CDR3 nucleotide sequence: TGTGCCAGTAGTAAACAGGGAGGGGACACTGAAGCTTTCTTT. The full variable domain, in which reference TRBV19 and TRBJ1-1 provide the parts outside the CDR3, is DGGITQSPKYLFRKEGQNVTLSCEQNLNHDAMYWYRQDPGQGLRLIYYSQIVNDFQKGDIAEGYSVSREKKESFPLTVTSAQKNPTAFYLCASSKQGGDTEAFFGQGTRLTVV.

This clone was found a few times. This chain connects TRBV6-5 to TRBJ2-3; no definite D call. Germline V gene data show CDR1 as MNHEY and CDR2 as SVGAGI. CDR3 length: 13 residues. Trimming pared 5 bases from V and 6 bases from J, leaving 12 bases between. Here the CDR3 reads CASSPTNSDTQYF. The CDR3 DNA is TGTGCCAGCAGTCCCACAAACTCCGATACGCAGTATTTT.

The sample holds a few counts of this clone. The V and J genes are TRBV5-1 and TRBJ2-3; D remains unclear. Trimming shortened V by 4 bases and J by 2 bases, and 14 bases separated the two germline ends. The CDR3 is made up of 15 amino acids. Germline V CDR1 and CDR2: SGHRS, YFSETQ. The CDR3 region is CASSPPAAATDTQYF. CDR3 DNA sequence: TGCGCCAGCAGCCCCCCTGCGGCGGCCACAGATACGCAGTATTTT.

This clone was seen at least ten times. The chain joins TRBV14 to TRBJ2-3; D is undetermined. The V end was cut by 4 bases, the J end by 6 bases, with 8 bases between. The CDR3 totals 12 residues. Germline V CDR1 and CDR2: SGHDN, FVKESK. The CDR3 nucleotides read TGTGCCAGCAGCCTTCTATGGGATACGCAGTATTTT. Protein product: CASSLLWDTQYF.

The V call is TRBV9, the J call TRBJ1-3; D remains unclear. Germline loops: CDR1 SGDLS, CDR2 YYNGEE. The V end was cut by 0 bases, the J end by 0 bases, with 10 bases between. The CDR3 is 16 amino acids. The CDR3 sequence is CASSVAAGSSGNTIYF. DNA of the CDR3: TGTGCCAGCAGCGTAGCGGCAGGCAGCTCTGGAAACACCATATATTTT.

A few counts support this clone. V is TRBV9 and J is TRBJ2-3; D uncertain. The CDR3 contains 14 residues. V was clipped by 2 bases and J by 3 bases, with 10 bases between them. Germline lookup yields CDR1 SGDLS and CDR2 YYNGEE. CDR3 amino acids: CASSVRMGTDTQYF. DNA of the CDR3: TGTGCCAGCAGCGTTAGAATGGGGACAGATACGCAGTATTTT.

For the CDR3, the DNA is TGTGCCAGCAGTTACGGAGGGGATAGCACAGATACGCAGTATTTT. Translating gives CASSYGGDSTDTQYF. V and J are TRBV6-5 and TRBJ2-3, with D tentatively TRBD2 (6 bases). CDR1 is MNHEY and CDR2 is SVGAGI in the germline V gene. The length of the CDR3 is 15 residues. Trimming pared 2 bases from V and 0 bases from J, leaving 9 bases between.

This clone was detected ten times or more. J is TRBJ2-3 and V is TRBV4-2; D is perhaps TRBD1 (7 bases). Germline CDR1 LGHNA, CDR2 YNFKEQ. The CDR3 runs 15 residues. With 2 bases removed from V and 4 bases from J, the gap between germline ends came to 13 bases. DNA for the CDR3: TGTGCCAGCAGCCAATCGGCAGGGGGGCCAGATACGCAGTATTTT. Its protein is CASSQSAGGPDTQYF.

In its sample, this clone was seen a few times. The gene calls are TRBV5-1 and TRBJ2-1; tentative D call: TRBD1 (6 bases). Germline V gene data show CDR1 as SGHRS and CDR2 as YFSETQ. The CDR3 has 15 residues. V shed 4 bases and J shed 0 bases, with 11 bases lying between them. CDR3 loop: CASSQMDSSYNEQFF. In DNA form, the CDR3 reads TGCGCCAGCAGCCAGATGGACAGCTCCTACAATGAGCAGTTCTTC.

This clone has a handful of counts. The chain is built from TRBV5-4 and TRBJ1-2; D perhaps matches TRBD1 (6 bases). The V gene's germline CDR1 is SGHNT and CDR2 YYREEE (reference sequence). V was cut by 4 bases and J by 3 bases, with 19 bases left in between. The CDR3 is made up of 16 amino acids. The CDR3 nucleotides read TGTGCCAGCAGCGCTGGACAGCCGCTAGAGGACTATGGCTACACCTTC. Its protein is CASSAGQPLEDYGYTF.

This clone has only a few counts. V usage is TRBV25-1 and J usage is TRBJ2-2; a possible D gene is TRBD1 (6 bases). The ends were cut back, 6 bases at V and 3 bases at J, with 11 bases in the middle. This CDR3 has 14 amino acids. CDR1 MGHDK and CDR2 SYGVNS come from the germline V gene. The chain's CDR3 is CASRTYRDTGELFF. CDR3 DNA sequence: TGTGCCAGCAGGACCTACAGGGACACCGGGGAGCTGTTTTTT.